This T cell receptor (beta chain) originates from a study of cytomegalovirus exposure and HLA in healthy donors. Findings of the study overall: Investigators reported 150 to 200 TCR beta chains as tied to cytomegalovirus. For most subjects, TCR beta sequences were reported to predict HLA-A and HLA-B alleles with accuracy. Prior analysis indicated that the majority of TCR beta V segments exhibited productivity approximately 87% or approximately 30% of the time.

Concerning this clone: What it binds is not known.

Germline CDR1 is SGHTA and CDR2 is FQGNSA. With V trimmed by 1 base and J by 0 bases, 2 bases remained unmatched. This CDR3 has 16 residues. PCR used 60 Vbeta primers and 13 Jbeta primers. The protocol was immunoSEQ multiplex PCR, while the TCRdb copy is restricted to in-frame clones and leaves out a portion. The repertoire includes 100,000 to 150,000 clones, less than 85% of them detected once, and about 16% sits in the top ten. The receptor was isolated from a man aged 50 to 59 in good health and CMV-seropositive. Sequencing used PBMCs. This rearrangement joins TRBV7-2 to TRBJ2-3; 9 bases match TRBD2. The CDR3 sequence: CASSLVGTSSTDTQYF. CDR3 DNA: TGTGCCAGCAGCTTAGTAGGGACTAGCAGCACAGATACGCAGTATTTT.